Listed below are T cell receptor beta chains from one sample, sequenced in a study of blood T cell repertoires in COVID-19. Generated by immunoSEQ multiplex PCR, the TCRdb table keeps only in-frame clones and is missing some. Here the sample spans 50,000 or so clones, around 91% being singletons. The material sequenced was peripheral blood. These receptors originate from a man in his sixties with active COVID-19. Each CDR3 is given with its conserved first and last residue. D genes are given only for firm matches.

>TRBV3-1/TRBV3-2|TRBD2
CASSQGEGGEYF
>TRBV19|TRBD1
CDLATGPNQPQHF
>TRBV5-4|TRBD1
CASSRTGQGGDEQYF
>TRBV28|TRBD1
CASSSPYRGSNQPQHF
>TRBV20-1|TRBD1
CSGQGAGEQYF
>TRBV7-8|TRBD1
CASSFSLTGGVYEQYF
>TRBV11-3|.
CASSLGQAAPAQYF
>TRBV10-2|TRBD1
CASSESGQANYGYTF
>TRBV27|.
CASGEHRATDTQYF
>TRBV6-5|.
CASSLRGGDLNQPQHF
>TRBV6-2/TRBV6-3|TRBD1
CASSYSRLTGGSYEQYF
>TRBV7-2|TRBD1
CASSLGQGKGETQYF
>TRBV20-1|TRBD1
CSASTGGRGGYTF
>TRBV12-3/TRBV12-4|.
CASSPMTDNEQFF
>TRBV15|TRBD2
CATSWTMAGGHQETQYF
>TRBV29-1|TRBD1
CSVDRGHEQYF
>TRBV5-4|TRBD1
CASSSGTATYEQYF
>TRBV5-8|.
CASSLGGQTDTQYF
>TRBV6-5|.
CASSYSLTGAYEQYF
>TRBV28|TRBD1
CASSSGTGGGYGYTF
>TRBV7-9|.
CASSFVGPNEQFF
>TRBV28|.
CASSFLVTGELFF
>TRBV6-5|TRBD2
CASRSLAGGNNEQFF
>TRBV5-1|.
CASSGSLNQGKINEKLFF
>TRBV7-3|TRBD1
CASSPGTGQETQYF
>TRBV28|TRBD1
CASSVKQGAINQPQHF
>TRBV7-3|.
CASSFSSENTGELFF
>TRBV12-3/TRBV12-4|.
CASSEFSSGEQYF
>TRBV18|.
CASSPSKGTFLYEQYF
>TRBV7-8|TRBD2
CASSSLAGGHGETQYF
>TRBV1|.
CTSSQDTTGGANNEQFF
>TRBV5-6|.
CASSLEPHNSGANVLTF
>TRBV27|.
CASSFLREVVQPQHF
>TRBV5-3|TRBD1
CARSLRDSTLPADTQYF
>TRBV12-3/TRBV12-4|TRBD1
CASRPDRAYEQYF
>TRBV11-1|.
CASSPGFGPGNTIYF
>TRBV4-1|.
CASSQVYQDEQYF
>TRBV7-2|.
CASSFGGIDEQFF
>TRBV6-5|TRBD2
CASSYRGRGSDTQYF
>TRBV10-3|.
CAIRKGEEETQYF
>TRBV10-3|.
CAISELRTGNTIYF
>TRBV9|TRBD1
CASTRVTGVVNTEAFF
>TRBV6-2/TRBV6-3|TRBD1
CASSHRDRAGETQYF
>TRBV19|.
CASSIGLRQPQHF